This T cell receptor (beta chain) was sequenced during a study of T-cell memory formation after mild COVID-19. Study information: TCR clusters showed largely donor specificity. Broader study findings: Pre-infection memory already had some responding clones, implying cross-reactive memory joined. Contracting CD8+ clones were enriched in EMRA, CD4+ mainly in CM and EM.

V shed 5 bases, J shed 7 bases, and the junction held 5 bases outside the gene matches. This CDR3 has 15 residues. Per germline, CDR1 SGHTA and CDR2 FQGTGA. To note about this clonotype: Its antigen is currently unknown.

TCRdb reprocessed the 5' RACE reads via MiXCR and lists one record per CDR3 protein. In the table there are 550,000 to 600,000 distinct CDR3 sequences, approximately 15% of which are singletons. The rearrangement joins TRBV7-3 to TRBJ2-1; the match to TRBD2 covers 13 bases. This clonotype was obtained from an adult woman who had mild COVID-19 (a few samples of this study predate the infection). Cell type and time point are not known. The sample comprised PBMCs or a T cell subset sorted from them (not recorded which). The CDR3 loop reads CASSPTSGRINEQFF. Here the CDR3 DNA reads TGTGCCAGCAGCCCGACTAGCGGGAGGATAAATGAGCAGTTCTTC.